This passage covers 22 T cell receptor beta chains from one sample sequenced in a study of T cells in Graves' hyperthyroidism and ophthalmopathy (dated by TCRdb to about 2019). The library was produced with multiplex PCR. Sequenced on an Illumina HiSeq 2000. TCR beta CDR3 regions were amplified from RNA transcripts. A first-round RT-PCR of the TCR CDR3 used the HTBI primer set with the Qiagen OneStep RT-PCR kit. TCRdb applied fastp at Q25 and MiXCR to the public reads, then kept only in-frame beta chains. Identical CDR3 proteins give one entry, which carries the most common genes and DNA. In this sample the table shows around 350,000 distinct CDR3 sequences, less than 20% of which occur a single time. About 27% of the sample comes from the top ten. Input material: blood. The receptors stem from a woman under 30 with Graves' hyperthyroidism that later progressed to Graves' ophthalmopathy.

In DNA form, the CDR3 reads TGTGCCAGCAGCCCTGGGAGGACCCAGTACTTC. Translation: CASSPGRTQYF. This chain links TRBV25-1 with TRBJ2-5; possibly TRBD2 for D (5 bases). The CDR3 extends over 11 amino acids. CDR1 and CDR2 (germline): MGHDK, SYGVNS. Deletions cut 6 bases from V and 7 bases from J, with 9 bases between.

This rearrangement joins TRBV24-1 to TRBJ1-5; D not certain. Germline V gives CDR1 KGHDR, CDR2 SFDVKD. The V gene lost 0 bases and the J gene lost 13 bases, with 9 bases spanning the gap. CDR3 length: 12 amino acids. The CDR3 coding sequence is TGTGCCACCAGTGATTTGGCCGATACGCAGCATTTT. Residues: CATSDLADTQHF.

Turning to this clonotype: This may arise from a read error, as a much more abundant clone is one base away. The J gene is TRBJ2-1, the V gene TRBV7-2; TRBD1 is a possible D gene (6 bases). The CDR3 runs 12 residues. The V gene's germline CDR1 is SGHTA and CDR2 FQGNSA. The CDR3 is CASTDRDKEQFF. The CDR3 DNA reads TGTGCCAGCACGGACCGGGACAAAGAGCAGTTCTTC.

On this clonotype: This may be a read error, as it is one base from a much larger clone. The rearrangement links TRBV20-1 to TRBJ2-7; D perhaps matches TRBD2 (5 bases). Germline V lookup: CDR1 DFQATT, CDR2 SNEGSKA (reference sequence). V was clipped by 0 bases and J by 4 bases, with 19 bases between them. The CDR3 covers 16 residues. The CDR3 reads CSARDVSRGPFYEQYF. Written as DNA, the CDR3 is TGCAGTGCTAGAGACGTATCGAGAGGGCCGTTTTACGAGCAGTACTTC.

This clonotype was seen repeatedly, ten times or more. The chain is built from TRBV6-1 and TRBJ2-7, with TRBD2 identical over 10 bases. The germline V gene encodes CDR1 MNHNS and CDR2 SASEGT. V shed 6 bases, J shed 1 base, and the junction held 9 bases outside the gene matches. This CDR3 is built from 16 residues. CDR3: CASSVAGGLASYEQYF. For the CDR3, the DNA is TGTGCCAGCAGCGTAGCGGGAGGATTGGCGTCCTACGAGCAGTACTTC.

This clonotype was observed many times. The chain has TRBV28 and TRBJ2-1, with 9 nucleotides matching TRBD2. V shed 2 bases, J shed 7 bases, and the junction held 3 bases outside the gene matches. In germline, CDR1 is MDHEN, CDR2 SYDVKM. The CDR3 consists of 14 residues. This chain's CDR3 is CASSLRLAANEQFF. The DNA for the CDR3 is TGTGCCAGCAGTTTAAGACTAGCGGCGAATGAGCAGTTCTTC.

This clonotype was counted many times. This chain's CDR3 is CASSLPNWRERNEQFF. The CDR3 region has the DNA TGTGCCAGCAGTTTGCCGAATTGGCGGGAACGAAATGAGCAGTTCTTC. The rearrangement joins TRBV12-3 or TRBV12-4 to TRBJ2-1; a possible D gene is TRBD2 (6 bases). Between the trimmed V and J ends, which lost 3 bases and 7 bases, there was a span of 19 bases. The CDR3 loop spans 16 amino acids.

This clonotype was recorded at least ten times. The chain joins TRBV28 to TRBJ1-1; no clear D gene. The germline V and J ends were trimmed by 5 bases and 4 bases, with 14 bases remaining between them. The CDR3 length is 14 residues. Germline values: CDR1 MDHEN, CDR2 SYDVKM. In DNA, the CDR3 is TGTGCCAGCAGTCCAGTACCTGAGGGCACTGAAGCTTTCTTT. Translating it yields CASSPVPEGTEAFF.

J is TRBJ2-5 and V is TRBV28; the D call may be TRBD1 or TRBD2 (5 bases each). Germline V gives CDR1 MDHEN, CDR2 SYDVKM. V was cut by 7 bases and J by 1 base, with 13 bases left in between. The CDR3 is 14 residues long. The CDR3 protein is CASNSGSVQETQYF. The CDR3 DNA reads as TGTGCCAGCAATTCAGGGAGTGTCCAAGAGACCCAGTACTTC.

This clonotype was recorded at least ten times. V and J are TRBV28 and TRBJ2-2; 11 nucleotides line up with TRBD2. The germline V gene has CDR1 MDHEN and CDR2 SYDVKM. The CDR3 consists of 17 residues. Trimming at V came to 2 bases and at J to 4 bases, leaving 6 bases not matched to a gene. The CDR3 nucleotides are TGTGCCAGCAGTTTACCTCTAGCGGGAGGTGGCACCGGGGAGCTGTTTTTT. This encodes CASSLPLAGGGTGELFF.

This clonotype was seen a handful of times. This chain joins TRBV11-3 and TRBJ2-2; maybe TRBD1 (6 bases). V lost 4 bases to trimming and J lost 4 bases, with 10 bases between them. The CDR3 is 14 residues long. Germline lookup yields CDR1 SGHNT and CDR2 YENEEA. The CDR3 is CASSSPGATGELFF. In DNA form, the CDR3 reads TGTGCCAGCAGCTCCCCAGGGGCCACCGGGGAGCTGTTTTTT.

This clonotype was detected ten times or more. V and J are TRBV5-1 and TRBJ2-1, with D unresolved. Germline V lookup: CDR1 SGHRS, CDR2 YFSETQ. The CDR3 runs to 14 residues. V lost 0 bases and J 10 bases, leaving 14 bases between the germline ends. CDR3 loop: CASSLAALEDEQFF. The CDR3 coding sequence is TGCGCCAGCAGCTTGGCGGCCTTAGAGGACGAGCAGTTCTTC.

This clonotype showed up just a few times. Relative to the germline gene, one junction end is altered; a read error may explain this. The V and J genes are TRBV6-1 and TRBJ2-6; D may correspond to TRBD1 or TRBD2 (5 bases each). The CDR3 extends over 16 amino acids. CDR1 and CDR2 (germline): MNHNS, SASEGT. CDR3 amino acids: CASSEWEFSGANVLAF. The CDR3 DNA sequence: TGTGCCAGCAGTGAATGGGAGTTCTCTGGGGCCAACGTCCTGGCTTTC.

Ten or more counts support this clonotype. The rearrangement uses TRBV2 and TRBJ2-7, with 7 bases that match TRBD1. CDR3 length equals 16 residues. V shed 6 bases and J 6 bases; nucleotides not matched to a gene: 17. Germline lookup yields CDR1 SNHLY and CDR2 FYNNEI. CDR3 loop: CASRAPRGRRIPEQYF. DNA for the CDR3: TGTGCCAGCAGGGCACCAAGGGGGCGCAGGATCCCCGAGCAGTACTTC.

Ten or more counts support this clonotype. The chain couples TRBV7-9 to TRBJ1-6; no reliable D call. Trimming stripped 5 bases from V and 9 bases from J, with 17 bases between. In germline, CDR1 is SEHNR, CDR2 FQNEAQ (reference sequence). The CDR3 is 15 amino acids. The CDR3 is CASSPPGREGSPLHF. DNA of the CDR3: TGTGCCAGCAGCCCGCCCGGGAGGGAGGGTTCACCCCTCCACTTT.

This clonotype was picked up many times. This chain connects TRBV27 to TRBJ1-6; the match to TRBD1 covers 8 bases. The CDR3 totals 15 residues. The junction had 7 bases not matched to a gene; V was cut back by 5 bases and J by 7 bases. Germline loops: CDR1 MNHEY, CDR2 SMNVEV (reference sequence). DNA for the CDR3: TGTGCCAGCAGTCGATCCGGGACAGGCAATTCACCCCTCCACTTT. This gives the protein CASSRSGTGNSPLHF.

This clonotype was seen ten or more times. The rearrangement joins TRBV7-2 to TRBJ2-3; 11 nucleotides agree with TRBD2. The trim removed 5 bases at V and 4 bases at J, leaving 2 bases unmatched. This CDR3 is 14 amino acids long. Per the germline V gene, CDR1 is SGHTA and CDR2 is FQGNSA. The CDR3 DNA reads as TGTGCCAGCAGCCCGGGACTAGCGGCAGATACGCAGTATTTT. This sequence encodes CASSPGLAADTQYF.

In its sample, this clonotype was seen many times. The genes are TRBV20-1 and TRBJ2-3; tentatively, D is TRBD2 (6 bases). CDR3 length: 16 amino acids. Trimming took off 5 bases at V and 0 bases at J, with 18 bases between the two ends. Germline loops: CDR1 DFQATT, CDR2 SNEGSKA (reference sequence). The CDR3 DNA is TGCAGTGCTGCGGCGGCTAGCGAGTCTAGCACAGATACGCAGTATTTT. This gives the protein CSAAAASESSTDTQYF.

The chain has TRBV2 and TRBJ2-2, with D unresolved. The CDR3 totals 17 residues. CDR1 is SNHLY, CDR2 FYNNEI, per germline. V lost 7 bases and J 5 bases, leaving 23 bases between the germline ends. CDR3 bases: TGTGCCAGCACCCCCGACCACGGTAGGGTGGTTACCGGGGAGCTGTTTTTT. The encoded protein is CASTPDHGRVVTGELFF.

The gene calls are TRBV5-6 and TRBJ2-3, with 8 bases aligning to TRBD2. Per the germline V gene, CDR1 is SGHDT and CDR2 is YYEEEE. V was clipped by 4 bases and J by 3 bases; unmatched bases: 10. The CDR3 runs to 16 residues. The CDR3 coding sequence is TGTGCCAGCAGCCCCCTTTCGCGGGAGGAGACAGATACGCAGTATTTT. Encoded protein: CASSPLSREETDTQYF.

The chain recombines TRBV18 with TRBJ1-1, with 9 bases identical to TRBD1. CDR3 length equals 18 residues. Germline V gene sequence: CDR1 KGHSH, CDR2 LQKENI. Losses at the gene ends were 4 bases for V and 1 base for J; bases not matched to a gene: 13. The DNA of the CDR3 is TGTGCCAGCTCACTCCGTCCCGGGACAGGGCTTGAGAACACTGAAGCTTTCTTT. It specifies CASSLRPGTGLENTEAFF.

This clonotype showed up many times. This rearrangement joins TRBV28 to TRBJ2-2; 10 nucleotides align to TRBD2. The CDR3 is 15 amino acids. J gave up 1 base and V 8 bases, and 4 bases lay outside the gene matches. The germline V gene encodes CDR1 MDHEN and CDR2 SYDVKM. The CDR3, as DNA: TGTGCCAGCGCGCGACTAGCGGGGAACACCGGGGAGCTGTTTTTT. This encodes CASARLAGNTGELFF.